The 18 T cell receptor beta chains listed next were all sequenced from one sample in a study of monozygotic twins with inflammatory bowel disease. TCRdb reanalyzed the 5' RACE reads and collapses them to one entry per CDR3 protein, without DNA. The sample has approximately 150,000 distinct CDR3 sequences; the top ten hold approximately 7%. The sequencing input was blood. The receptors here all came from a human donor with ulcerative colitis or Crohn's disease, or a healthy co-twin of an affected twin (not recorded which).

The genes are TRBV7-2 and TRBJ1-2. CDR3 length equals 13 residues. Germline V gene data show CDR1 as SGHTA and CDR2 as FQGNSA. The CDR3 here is CASSFPGPYGYTF. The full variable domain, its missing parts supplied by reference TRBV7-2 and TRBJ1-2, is GAGVSQSPSNKVTEKGKDVELRCDPISGHTALYWYRQSLGQGLEFLIYFQGNSAPDKSGLPSDRFSAERTGGSVSTLTIQRTQQEDSAVYLCASSFPGPYGYTFGSGTRLTVV.

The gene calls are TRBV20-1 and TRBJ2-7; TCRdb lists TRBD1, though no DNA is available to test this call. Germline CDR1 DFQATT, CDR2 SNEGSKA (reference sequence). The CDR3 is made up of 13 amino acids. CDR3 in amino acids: CSARSPGAYEQYF.

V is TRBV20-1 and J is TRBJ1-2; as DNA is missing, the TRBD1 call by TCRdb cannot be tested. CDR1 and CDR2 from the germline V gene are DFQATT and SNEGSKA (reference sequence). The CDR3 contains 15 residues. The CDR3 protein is CSASGQGRGDYGYTF.

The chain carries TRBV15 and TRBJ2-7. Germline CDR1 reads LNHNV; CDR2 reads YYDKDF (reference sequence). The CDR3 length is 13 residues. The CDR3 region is CATSRAKGYEQYF. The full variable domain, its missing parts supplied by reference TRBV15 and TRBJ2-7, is DAMVIQNPRYQVTQFGKPVTLSCSQTLNHNVMYWYQQKSSQAPKLLFHYYDKDFNNEADTPDNFQSRRPNTSFCFLDIRSPGLGDTAMYLCATSRAKGYEQYFGPGTRLTVT.

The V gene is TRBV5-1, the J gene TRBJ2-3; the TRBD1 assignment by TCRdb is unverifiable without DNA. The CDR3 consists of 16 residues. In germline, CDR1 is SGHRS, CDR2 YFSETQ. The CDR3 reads CASSLRGLGGTDTQYF.

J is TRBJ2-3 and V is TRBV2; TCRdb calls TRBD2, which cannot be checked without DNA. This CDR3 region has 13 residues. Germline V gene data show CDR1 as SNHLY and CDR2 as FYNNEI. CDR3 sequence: CASSDGLVDTQYF.

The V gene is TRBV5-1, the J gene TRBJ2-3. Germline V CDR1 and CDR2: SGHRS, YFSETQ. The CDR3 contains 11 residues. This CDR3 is CASSLDRMQYF.

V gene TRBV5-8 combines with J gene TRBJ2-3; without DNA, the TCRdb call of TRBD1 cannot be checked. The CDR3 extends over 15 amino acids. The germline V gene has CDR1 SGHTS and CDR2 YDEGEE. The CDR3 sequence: CASSLGDRSTDTQYF.

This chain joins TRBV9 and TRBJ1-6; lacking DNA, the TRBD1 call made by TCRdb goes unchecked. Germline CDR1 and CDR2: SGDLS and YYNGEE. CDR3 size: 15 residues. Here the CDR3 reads CASSQGQGEGSPLHF.

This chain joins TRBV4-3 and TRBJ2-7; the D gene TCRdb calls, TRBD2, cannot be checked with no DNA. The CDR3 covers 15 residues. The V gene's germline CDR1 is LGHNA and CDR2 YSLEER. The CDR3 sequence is CASSHAGTSIHEQYF.

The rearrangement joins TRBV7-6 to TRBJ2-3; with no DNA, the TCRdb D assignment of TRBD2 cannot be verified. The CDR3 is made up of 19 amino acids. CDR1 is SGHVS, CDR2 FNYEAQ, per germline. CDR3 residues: CASSLNPPSGTRLTDTQYF.

This CDR3 reads CSARTPNEQFF. The chain couples TRBV20-1 to TRBJ2-1. This CDR3 is built from 11 residues. Germline V gene sequence: CDR1 DFQATT, CDR2 SNEGSKA (reference sequence).

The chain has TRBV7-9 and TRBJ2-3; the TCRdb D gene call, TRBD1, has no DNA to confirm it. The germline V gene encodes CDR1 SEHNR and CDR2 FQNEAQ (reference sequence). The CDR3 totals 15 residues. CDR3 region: CASSKTGDDTDTQYF.

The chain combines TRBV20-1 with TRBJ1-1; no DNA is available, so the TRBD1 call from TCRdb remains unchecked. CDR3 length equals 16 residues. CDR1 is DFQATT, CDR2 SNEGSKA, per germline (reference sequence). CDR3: CSARADRGPSNTEAFF.

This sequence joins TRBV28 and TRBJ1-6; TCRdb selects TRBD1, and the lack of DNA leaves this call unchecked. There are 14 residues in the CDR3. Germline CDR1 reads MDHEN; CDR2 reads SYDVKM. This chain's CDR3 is CASSFGDSNSPLHF.

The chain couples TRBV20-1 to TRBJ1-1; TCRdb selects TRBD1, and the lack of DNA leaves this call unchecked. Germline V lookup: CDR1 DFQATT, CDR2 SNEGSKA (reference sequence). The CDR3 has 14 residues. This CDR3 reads CSAGTQGRGTEAFF.

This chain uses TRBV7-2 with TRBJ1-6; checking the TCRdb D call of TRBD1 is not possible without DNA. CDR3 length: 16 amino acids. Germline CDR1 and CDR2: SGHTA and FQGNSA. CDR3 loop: CASSLAGGQRNSPLHF.

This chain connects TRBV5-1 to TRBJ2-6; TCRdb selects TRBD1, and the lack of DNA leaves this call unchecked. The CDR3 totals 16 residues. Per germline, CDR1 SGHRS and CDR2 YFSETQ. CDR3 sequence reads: CASSSPGSSGANVLTF.